This record covers a single TCR beta chain. Its specificity is not known. This specimen comes from a study of identical twins. The CDR3 sequence is 15 residues long. Trimming stripped 5 bases from V and 2 bases from J, with 15 bases between. MiXCR was run by TCRdb on the 5' RACE reads, yielding one entry per CDR3 protein. The data contain 1.5 million to 2 million distinct CDR3 sequences, less than 35% of them singletons. General study points: Models came in too low on out-of-frame TCR alpha sharing in monozygotic twins. Conclusions were drawn cross-sectionally by statistical analysis, without following the same donors.

Sequenced material: cord blood. The gene calls are TRBV12-3 or TRBV12-4 and TRBJ1-2; a weak D match, TRBD1 (5 bases). The source is a newborn girl in good health. The CDR3 region is CASSPRRGSNYGYTF. CDR3 DNA: TGTGCCAGCAGTCCTCGTAGGGGCTCAAACTATGGCTACACCTTC.